A single sample gave rise to the 25 T cell receptor beta chains below, sequenced in a study of T cells in localized non-small cell lung cancer. Sequencing was performed with immunoSEQ multiplex PCR; in TCRdb, only in-frame clones are kept and a portion is missing. The data hold around 950 clones, with roughly 33% observed a single time. The sample consisted of normal lung tissue next to the tumor, taken before any cancer treatment. Receptor source: a female donor older than 55 with stage I lung adenocarcinoma.

The V call is TRBV11-3, the J call TRBJ1-3; D is possibly TRBD1 (6 bases). V was shortened by 5 bases and J by 0 bases, with 11 bases between the two germline ends. The CDR3 sequence is 15 residues long. Per the germline V gene, CDR1 is SGHNT and CDR2 is YENEEA. CDR3 sequence: CASSDRPSSGNTIYF. As DNA, the CDR3 is TGTGCCAGCAGCGACAGGCCGAGCTCTGGAAACACCATATATTTT.

The rearrangement uses TRBV19 and TRBJ1-2; 7 bases align to TRBD1. The CDR3 totals 14 residues. J lost 4 bases, V lost 6 bases, and 8 bases had no gene match. The germline gives CDR1 LNHDA, CDR2 SQIVND (reference sequence). The CDR3 coding sequence is TGTGCCAGTAGGCGGGACAGCCAAGTCTATGGCTACACCTTC. Amino acids: CASRRDSQVYGYTF.

The V and J genes are TRBV12-5 and TRBJ1-1; TRBD1 agrees at 8 bases. This CDR3 region has 14 residues. Germline-derived CDR1 and CDR2 are LGHNT and FRNRAP. Trimming cost V 5 bases and J 9 bases; bases outside gene matches: 11. The chain's CDR3 is CASGKQGAQGKAFF. CDR3 nucleotide sequence: TGTGCTAGTGGTAAGCAGGGGGCGCAGGGAAAAGCTTTCTTT.

The chain has TRBV29-1 and TRBJ2-7, with D perhaps TRBD2 (5 bases). Trimming removed 4 bases from V and 3 bases from J, with 10 bases in between. The germline CDR1 and CDR2 sequences are SQVTM and ANQGSEA. There are 12 residues in the CDR3. CDR3 sequence: CSVVEGNYEQYF. The CDR3 nucleotides read TGCAGCGTTGTTGAGGGCAACTACGAGCAGTACTTC.

The CDR3 DNA sequence: TGTGCCAGCAGCGGAAGACTAGCGAGTGAGCAGTTCTTC. It is translated as CASSGRLASEQFF. V gene TRBV9 combines with J gene TRBJ2-1; 8 nucleotides match TRBD2. Germline CDR1 SGDLS, CDR2 YYNGEE. This CDR3 is 13 amino acids long. V gave up 3 bases and J gave up 9 bases; unmatched junction bases: 5.

A few counts support this clone. The V and J genes are TRBV6-7 and TRBJ1-5; D gene unclear. TRBV6-7 is reported as an ORF; its role is uncertain. Trimming took off 2 bases at V and 2 bases at J, with 13 bases between the two ends. This CDR3 spans 16 amino acids. The CDR3 loop is CASSYKWGWGNQPQHF. The CDR3 DNA sequence: TGTGCCAGCAGTTACAAGTGGGGATGGGGCAATCAGCCCCAGCATTTT.

CDR3 loop: CASSEPTQGSHGTQYF. The CDR3 coding sequence is TGCGCCAGCAGTGAACCGACTCAGGGCTCCCACGGGACCCAGTACTTC. V and J are TRBV10-2 and TRBJ2-5; D is perhaps TRBD1 (5 bases). Deletions cut 3 bases from V and 7 bases from J, with 21 bases between. The CDR3 has 16 amino acids. Germline V gene sequence: CDR1 WSHSY, CDR2 SAAADI.

The CDR3 DNA is TGTGCCAGTACTCTACCTGGACCCGATCAGCCCCAGCATTTT. This sequence encodes CASTLPGPDQPQHF. This rearrangement joins TRBV19 to TRBJ1-5; the D is unclear. Germline CDR1 LNHDA, CDR2 SQIVND (reference sequence). V lost 7 bases to trimming and J lost 5 bases, with 15 bases between them. CDR3 length: 14 amino acids.

The V call is TRBV19, the J call TRBJ2-6; no clear D gene. Trimming took 2 bases from V and 4 from J, leaving 9 bases between them. There are 15 residues in the CDR3. Germline assignment: CDR1 LNHDA and CDR2 SQIVND (reference sequence). The CDR3 nucleotides read TGTGCCAGTAGTATATGGTCAGGCGGGGCCAACGTCCTGACTTTC. Protein product: CASSIWSGGANVLTF. The complete variable domain, with remaining parts taken from reference TRBV19 and TRBJ2-6, reads DGGITQSPKYLFRKEGQNVTLSCEQNLNHDAMYWYRQDPGQGLRLIYYSQIVNDFQKGDIAEGYSVSREKKESFPLTVTSAQKNPTAFYLCASSIWSGGANVLTFGAGSRLTVL.

By share, this clone counts as large. V usage is TRBV11-3 and J usage is TRBJ1-1; 10 bases line up with TRBD1. The CDR3 runs to 14 residues. V gave up 6 bases and J gave up 4 bases; unmatched junction bases: 5. Germline CDR1 SGHNT, CDR2 YENEEA. The CDR3 DNA reads as TGTGCCAGCAGGGGGACAGGGGAGGCCACTGAAGCTTTCTTT. Translation gives CASRGTGEATEAFF.

The chain employs TRBV28 and TRBJ1-2, with D tentatively TRBD1 (6 bases). Germline CDR1 reads MDHEN; CDR2 reads SYDVKM. This CDR3 has 12 amino acids. Deletions cut 8 bases from V and 5 bases from J, with 12 bases between. The CDR3 bases are TGTGCCAGCGCTCAGGGGCGGTATGGCTACACCTTC. Its translation is CASAQGRYGYTF.

This clone was observed a few times. The CDR3 region is CASSRTGVTTEAFF. The DNA for the CDR3 is TGTGCCAGCAGCCGGACAGGGGTGACCACTGAAGCTTTCTTT. The rearrangement links TRBV6-7 to TRBJ1-1; the match to TRBD1 covers 9 bases. TRBV6-7 belongs to the ORF category, with a function that is uncertain. J lost 4 bases, V lost 6 bases, and 6 bases had no gene match. The CDR3 runs 14 residues.

This clone has just a few counts. V usage is TRBV6-7 and J usage is TRBJ2-3, with 7 bases identical to TRBD2. TRBV6-7 is annotated as an ORF whose role is uncertain. This CDR3 has 16 amino acids. Trimming removed 5 bases from V and 5 bases from J; junction bases left unmatched: 13. The CDR3 DNA is TGTGCCAGCAGTGAAGCGCTGGGAGGGTCGGGAGATACGCAGTATTTT. It yields the protein CASSEALGGSGDTQYF.

The chain joins TRBV11-3 to TRBJ2-1, with 9 bases lining up with TRBD1. Germline CDR1 SGHNT, CDR2 YENEEA. V was clipped by 3 bases and J by 3 bases; unmatched bases: 3. The CDR3 is made up of 15 amino acids. DNA of the CDR3: TGTGCCAGCAGCTTCACGACAGGGGGCTACAATGAGCAGTTCTTC. Translation gives CASSFTTGGYNEQFF.

The V and J genes are TRBV2 and TRBJ2-5; D ambiguous. The germline V gene has CDR1 SNHLY and CDR2 FYNNEI. This CDR3 comprises 12 residues. The ends were cut back, 7 bases at V and 7 bases at J, with 13 bases in the middle. The DNA of the CDR3 is TGTGCCAGCACAGTACTACCGGGGACCCAGTACTTC. Its translation is CASTVLPGTQYF.

This sequence joins TRBV28 and TRBJ1-4, with D possibly matching TRBD1 (6 bases). The CDR3 consists of 12 residues. The germline gives CDR1 MDHEN, CDR2 SYDVKM. The V gene lost 5 bases and the J gene lost 10 bases, with 11 bases spanning the gap. CDR3 protein: CASSRGGIKLFF. The CDR3 region has the DNA TGTGCCAGCAGTAGAGGGGGGATAAAACTGTTTTTT. The complete variable domain, with remaining parts taken from reference TRBV28 and TRBJ1-4, reads DVKVTQSSRYLVKRTGEKVFLECVQDMDHENMFWYRQDPGLGLRLIYFSYDVKMKEKGDIPEGYSVSREKKERFSLILESASTNQTSMYLCASSRGGIKLFFGSGTQLSVL.

The chain employs TRBV6-1 and TRBJ1-2; 7 bases map to TRBD1. The J segment lost 4 bases and the V segment lost 1 base, leaving 3 bases of the junction unmatched. This CDR3 is 14 amino acids long. Looked up from germline, CDR1 is MNHNS and CDR2 is SASEGT. The chain's CDR3 is CASSEGTGLYGYTF. CDR3 bases: TGTGCCAGCAGTGAAGGGACAGGTCTCTATGGCTACACCTTC.

The V call is TRBV12-5, the J call TRBJ1-4; TRBD1 aligns across 11 bases. Per the germline V gene, CDR1 is LGHNT and CDR2 is FRNRAP. Trimming cost V 2 bases and J 8 bases; bases outside gene matches: 16. The CDR3 loop spans 19 amino acids. CDR3 nucleotide sequence: TGTGCTAGTGGTTTGCTACTGCCAACCCCGGGACAGGGGGAGGAAAAACTGTTTTTT. The encoded protein is CASGLLLPTPGQGEEKLFF.

The sample holds a few counts of this clone. The chain recombines TRBV6-8 with TRBJ1-4; tentatively, D is TRBD1 (5 bases). The CDR3 has 15 residues. Germline assignment: CDR1 MNHGY and CDR2 SAAAGT. V shed 1 base and J shed 8 bases, with 14 bases lying between them. The CDR3 region has the DNA TGTGCCAGCAGTTACTTCCGGGGGAATGCCGAAAAACTGTTTTTT. Translated, it gives CASSYFRGNAEKLFF.

This clone was found a few times. The J gene is TRBJ2-1, the V gene TRBV19, with 8 bases identical to TRBD2. The germline V gene has CDR1 LNHDA and CDR2 SQIVND (reference sequence). CDR3 length: 16 amino acids. V gave up 1 base and J gave up 5 bases; unmatched junction bases: 7. In DNA, the CDR3 is TGTGCCAGTAGTATAGCGTCGGCGGGACTAGACAATGAGCAGTTCTTC. Its translation: CASSIASAGLDNEQFF.

By sample fraction, this clone is large. J is TRBJ2-5 and V is TRBV19, with D hard to call. V was pared by 4 bases and J by 0 bases, with 6 bases between. Germline loops: CDR1 LNHDA, CDR2 SQIVND (reference sequence). The CDR3 is 13 amino acids. CDR3 loop: CASSKVNQETQYF. For the CDR3, the DNA is TGTGCCAGTAGTAAGGTCAACCAAGAGACCCAGTACTTC.

This clone has more than one count but fewer than ten. The chain couples TRBV9 to TRBJ2-5, with 12 positions matching TRBD2. V lost 4 bases and J lost 5; bases outside the gene matches: 9. The CDR3 loop spans 16 amino acids. The germline V gene has CDR1 SGDLS and CDR2 YYNGEE. The CDR3 DNA reads as TGTGCCAGCAGCCCACAAGGACTAGCGGGAAGGGAGACCCAGTACTTC. It specifies CASSPQGLAGRETQYF.

This clone is medium-sized by share. The chain uses TRBV11-3 and TRBJ1-5, with TRBD1 as a possible D gene (6 bases). The germline V gene has CDR1 SGHNT and CDR2 YENEEA. The CDR3 has 16 residues. V lost 8 bases and J 4 bases, leaving 21 bases between the germline ends. In DNA form, the CDR3 reads TGTGCCAGCGGTTCCCCCCGCCTCAGGGGTAATCAGCCCCAGCATTTT. This translates into CASGSPRLRGNQPQHF.

This clone is a singleton in its sample. The chain carries TRBV28 and TRBJ2-1; weak D call: TRBD2 (5 bases). Germline assignment: CDR1 MDHEN and CDR2 SYDVKM. The ends were cut back, 0 bases at V and 9 bases at J, with 9 bases in the middle. The length of the CDR3 is 13 residues. CDR3 sequence (DNA): TGTGCCAGCAGTTTATGGGTAGAGGGTGAGCAGTTCTTC. It encodes CASSLWVEGEQFF.

The CDR3 spells CASMSPTSGERPGYEQYF. In DNA form, the CDR3 reads TGCGCCAGCATGTCCCCGACTAGCGGGGAGAGGCCGGGGTACGAGCAGTACTTC. The chain recombines TRBV10-2 with TRBJ2-7, with 11 positions matching TRBD2. The germline CDR1 and CDR2 sequences are WSHSY and SAAADI. The junction had 18 bases not matched to a gene; V was cut back by 7 bases and J by 4 bases. This CDR3 is built from 18 residues.